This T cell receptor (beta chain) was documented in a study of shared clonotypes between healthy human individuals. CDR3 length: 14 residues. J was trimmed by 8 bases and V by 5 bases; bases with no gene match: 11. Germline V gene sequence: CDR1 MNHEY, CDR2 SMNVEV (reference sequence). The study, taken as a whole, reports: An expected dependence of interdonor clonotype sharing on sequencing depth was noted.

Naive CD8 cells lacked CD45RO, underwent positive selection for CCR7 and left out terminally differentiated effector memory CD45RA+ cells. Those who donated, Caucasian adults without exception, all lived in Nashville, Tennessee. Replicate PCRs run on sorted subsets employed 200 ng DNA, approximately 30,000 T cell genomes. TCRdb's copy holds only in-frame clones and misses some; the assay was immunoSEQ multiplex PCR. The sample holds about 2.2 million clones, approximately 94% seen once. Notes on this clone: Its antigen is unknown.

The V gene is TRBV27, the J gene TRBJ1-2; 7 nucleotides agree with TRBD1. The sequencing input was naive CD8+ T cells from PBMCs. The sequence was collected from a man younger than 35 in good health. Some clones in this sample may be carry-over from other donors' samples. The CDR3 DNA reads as TGTGCCAGCAGTCCATCCGGGCCAGGGGGGGGCTACACCTTC. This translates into CASSPSGPGGGYTF.